This T cell receptor (beta chain) was obtained from a study of T cells after yellow fever vaccination. This clonotype was recorded a few times. The CDR3 extends over 13 amino acids. Between the trimmed V and J ends, which lost 2 bases and 9 bases, there was a span of 14 bases. In germline, CDR1 is DFQATT, CDR2 SNEGSKA (reference sequence). From the 5' RACE reads, TCRdb called clonotypes with MiXCR, one entry per CDR3 protein. The sample records just under 600,000 distinct CDR3 sequences, 13% being singletons. The chain uses TRBV20-1 and TRBJ2-1; D tentatively fits TRBD1 or TRBD2 (6 bases each). The sequencing here drew on PBMCs, taken on the day of the yellow fever booster vaccination. This TCR was sampled from a man aged 30 to 39 who received the YFV17D yellow fever vaccine. This CDR3 is CSARSNGGGEQFF. The CDR3 DNA reads TGCAGTGCTAGATCCAACGGAGGGGGTGAGCAGTTCTTC.